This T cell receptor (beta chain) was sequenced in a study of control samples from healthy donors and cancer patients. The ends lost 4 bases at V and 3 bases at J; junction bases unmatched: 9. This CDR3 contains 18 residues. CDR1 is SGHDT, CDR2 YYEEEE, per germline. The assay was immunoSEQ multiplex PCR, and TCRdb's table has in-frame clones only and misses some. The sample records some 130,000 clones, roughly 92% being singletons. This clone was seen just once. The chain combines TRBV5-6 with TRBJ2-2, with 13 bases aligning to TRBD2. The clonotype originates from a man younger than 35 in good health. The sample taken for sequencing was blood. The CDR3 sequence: CASSRTSGGAGYTGELFF. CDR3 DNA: TGTGCCAGCAGCCGTACTAGCGGGGGGGCCGGGTACACCGGGGAGCTGTTTTTT.